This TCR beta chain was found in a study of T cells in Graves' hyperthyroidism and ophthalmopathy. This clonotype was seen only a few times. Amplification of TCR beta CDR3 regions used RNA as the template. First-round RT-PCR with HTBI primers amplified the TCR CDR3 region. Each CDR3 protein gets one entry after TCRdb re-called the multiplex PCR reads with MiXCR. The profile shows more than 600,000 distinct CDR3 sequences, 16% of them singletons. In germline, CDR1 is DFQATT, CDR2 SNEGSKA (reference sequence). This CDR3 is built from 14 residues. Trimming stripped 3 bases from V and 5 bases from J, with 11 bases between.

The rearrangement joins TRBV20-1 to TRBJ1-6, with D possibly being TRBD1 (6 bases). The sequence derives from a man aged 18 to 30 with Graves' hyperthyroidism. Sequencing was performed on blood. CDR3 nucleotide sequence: TGCAGTGCTAGCCGGGGGGCGGATAATTCACCCCTCCACTTT. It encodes CSASRGADNSPLHF.